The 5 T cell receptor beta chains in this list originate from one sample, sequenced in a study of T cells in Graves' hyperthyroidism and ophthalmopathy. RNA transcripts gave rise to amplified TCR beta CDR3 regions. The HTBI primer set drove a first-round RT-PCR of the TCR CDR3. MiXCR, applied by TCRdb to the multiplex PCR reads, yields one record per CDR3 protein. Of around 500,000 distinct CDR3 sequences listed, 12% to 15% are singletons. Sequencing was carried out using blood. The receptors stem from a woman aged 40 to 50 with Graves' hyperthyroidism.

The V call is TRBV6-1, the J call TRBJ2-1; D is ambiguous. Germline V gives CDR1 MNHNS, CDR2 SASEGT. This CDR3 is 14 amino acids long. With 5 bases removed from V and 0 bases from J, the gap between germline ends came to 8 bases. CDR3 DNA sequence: TGTGCCAGCAGTAAAGGAGACTCCTACAATGAGCAGTTCTTC. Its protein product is CASSKGDSYNEQFF.

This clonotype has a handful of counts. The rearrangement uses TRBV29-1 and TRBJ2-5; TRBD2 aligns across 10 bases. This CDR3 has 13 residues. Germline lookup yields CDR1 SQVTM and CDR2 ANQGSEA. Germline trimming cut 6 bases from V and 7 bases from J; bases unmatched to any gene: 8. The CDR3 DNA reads TGCAGCGTGGACAGCGGGAGGGACTGGACCCAGTACTTC. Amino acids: CSVDSGRDWTQYF.

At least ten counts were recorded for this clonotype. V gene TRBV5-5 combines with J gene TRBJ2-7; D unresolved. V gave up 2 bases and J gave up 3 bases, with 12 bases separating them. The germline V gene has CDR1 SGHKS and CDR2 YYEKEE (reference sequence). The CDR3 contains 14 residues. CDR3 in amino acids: CASSFVIGGYEQYF. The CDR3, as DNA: TGTGCCAGCAGCTTTGTAATCGGCGGCTACGAGCAGTACTTC.

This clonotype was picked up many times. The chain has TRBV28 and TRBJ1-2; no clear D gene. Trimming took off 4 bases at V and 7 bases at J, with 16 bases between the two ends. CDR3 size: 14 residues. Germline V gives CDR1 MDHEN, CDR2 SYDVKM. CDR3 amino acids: CASSSGPLTTGYTF. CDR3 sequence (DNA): TGTGCCAGCAGTTCCGGGCCGCTGACTACTGGCTACACCTTC.

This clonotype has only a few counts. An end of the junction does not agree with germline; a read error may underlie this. CDR3 DNA: TGCGCCAACAGCGCAGAGAACACTGAAGCTTTCTTT. This encodes CANSAENTEAFF. V is TRBV5-1 and J is TRBJ1-1, with D hard to call. Germline CDR1 reads SGHRS; CDR2 reads YFSETQ. The CDR3 spans 12 residues.